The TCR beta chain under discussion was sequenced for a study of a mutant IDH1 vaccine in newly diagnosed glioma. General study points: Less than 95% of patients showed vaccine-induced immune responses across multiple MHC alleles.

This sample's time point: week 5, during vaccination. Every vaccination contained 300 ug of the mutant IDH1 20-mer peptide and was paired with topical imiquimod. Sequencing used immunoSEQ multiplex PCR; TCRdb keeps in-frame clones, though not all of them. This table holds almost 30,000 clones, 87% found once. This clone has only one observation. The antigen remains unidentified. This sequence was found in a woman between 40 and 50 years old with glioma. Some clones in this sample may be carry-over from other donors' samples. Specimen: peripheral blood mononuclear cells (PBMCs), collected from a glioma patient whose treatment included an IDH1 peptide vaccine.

CDR3 in amino acids: CASSHLFPYSGSYEQYF. CDR3 bases: TGTGCCAGCAGCCATCTCTTTCCGTACTCAGGCTCCTACGAGCAGTACTTC. The chain couples TRBV16 to TRBJ2-7; unclear D gene. CDR3 length equals 17 residues. V was cut by 3 bases and J by 0 bases, with 18 bases left in between. Germline loops: CDR1 KGHSY, CDR2 FQNENV.